The entry below gives a single T cell receptor (beta chain) sequence along with its context. The V segment lost 3 bases and the J segment 5 bases; nucleotides outside the gene matches: 6. The V gene's germline CDR1 is DFQATT and CDR2 SNEGSKA (reference sequence). The CDR3 contains 15 residues. This entry belongs to a study of T cells in Graves' hyperthyroidism and ophthalmopathy. TCR beta CDR3 region amplification was performed from RNA transcripts. First-round RT-PCR with HTBI primers amplified the TCR CDR3 region. TCRdb passed the multiplex PCR reads through MiXCR, listing each CDR3 protein once. The sample carries about 350,000 distinct CDR3 sequences, more than 11% recorded once. Those patients with uncontrolled infection, other autoimmune disease, pregnancy or lactation were excluded. Each diagnosis drew on symptoms, thyroxine, TRAb, thyroid ultrasound and orbital computed tomography findings. Around 10 ml of fresh peripheral blood supplied the PBMCs.

The chain uses TRBV20-1 and TRBJ2-2; the match to TRBD1 covers 10 bases. The sample was blood. This TCR was recovered from a woman under 40 with Graves' hyperthyroidism. The CDR3 DNA sequence: TGCAGTGCTAGGGGGACAGGGGCTGAGACCGGGGAGCTGTTTTTT. Amino acids: CSARGTGAETGELFF.